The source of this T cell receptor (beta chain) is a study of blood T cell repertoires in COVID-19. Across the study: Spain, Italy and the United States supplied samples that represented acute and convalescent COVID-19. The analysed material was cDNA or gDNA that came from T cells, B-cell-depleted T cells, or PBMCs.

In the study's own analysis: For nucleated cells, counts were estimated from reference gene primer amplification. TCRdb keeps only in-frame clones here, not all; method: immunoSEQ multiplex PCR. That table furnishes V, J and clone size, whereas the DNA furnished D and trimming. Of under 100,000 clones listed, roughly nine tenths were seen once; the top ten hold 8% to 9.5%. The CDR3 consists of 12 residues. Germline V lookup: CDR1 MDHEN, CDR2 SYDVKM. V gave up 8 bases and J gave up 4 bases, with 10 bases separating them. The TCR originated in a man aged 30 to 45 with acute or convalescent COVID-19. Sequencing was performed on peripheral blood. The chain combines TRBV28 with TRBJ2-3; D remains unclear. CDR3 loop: CASALKPDTQYF. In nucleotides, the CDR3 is TGTGCCAGCGCTCTAAAGCCAGATACGCAGTATTTT.